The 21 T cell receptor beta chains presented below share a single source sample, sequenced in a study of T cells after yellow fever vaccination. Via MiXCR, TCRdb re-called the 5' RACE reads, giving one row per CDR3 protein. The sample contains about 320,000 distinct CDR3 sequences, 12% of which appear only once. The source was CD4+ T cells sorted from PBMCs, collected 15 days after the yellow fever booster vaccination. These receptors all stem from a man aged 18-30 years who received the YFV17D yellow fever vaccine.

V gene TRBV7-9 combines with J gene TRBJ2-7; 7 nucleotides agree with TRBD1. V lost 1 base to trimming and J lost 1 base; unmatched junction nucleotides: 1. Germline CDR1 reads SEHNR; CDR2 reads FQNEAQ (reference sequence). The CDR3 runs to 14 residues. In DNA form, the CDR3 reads TGTGCCAGCAGCTTAGACAGGGGTTCCTACGAGCAGTACGTC. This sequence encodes CASSLDRGSYEQYV.

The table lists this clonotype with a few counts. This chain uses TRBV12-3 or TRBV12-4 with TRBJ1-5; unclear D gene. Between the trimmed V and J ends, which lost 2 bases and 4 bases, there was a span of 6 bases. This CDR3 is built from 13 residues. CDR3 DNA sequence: TGTGCCAGCAGTTTACAGATAAATCAGCCCCAGCATTTT. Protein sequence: CASSLQINQPQHF.

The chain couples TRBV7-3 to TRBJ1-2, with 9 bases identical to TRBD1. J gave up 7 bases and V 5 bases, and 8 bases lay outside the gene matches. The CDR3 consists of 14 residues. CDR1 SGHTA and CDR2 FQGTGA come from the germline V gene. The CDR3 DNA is TGTGCCAGCAGCCCCGGGACAGGGAGGTTTGGCTACACCTTC. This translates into CASSPGTGRFGYTF.

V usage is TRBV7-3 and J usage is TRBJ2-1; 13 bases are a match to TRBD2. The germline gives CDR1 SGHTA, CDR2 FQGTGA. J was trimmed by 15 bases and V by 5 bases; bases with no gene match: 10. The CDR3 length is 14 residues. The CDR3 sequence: CASSPFTSGGALFF. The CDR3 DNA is TGTGCCAGCAGCCCCTTTACTAGCGGGGGGGCCTTGTTCTTC.

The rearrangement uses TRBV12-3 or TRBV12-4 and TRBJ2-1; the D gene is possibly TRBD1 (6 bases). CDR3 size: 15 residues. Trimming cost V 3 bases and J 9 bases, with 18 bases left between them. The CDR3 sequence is CASSLGGSLQGEQFF. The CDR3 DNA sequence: TGTGCCAGCAGTTTGGGCGGTTCCCTACAGGGTGAGCAGTTCTTC.

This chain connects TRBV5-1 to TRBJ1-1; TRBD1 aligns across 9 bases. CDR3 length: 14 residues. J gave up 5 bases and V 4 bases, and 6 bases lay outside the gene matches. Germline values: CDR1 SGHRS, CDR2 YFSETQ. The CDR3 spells CASSRLDRGTEAFF. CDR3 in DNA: TGCGCCAGCAGCCGCTTGGACAGGGGAACTGAAGCTTTCTTT.

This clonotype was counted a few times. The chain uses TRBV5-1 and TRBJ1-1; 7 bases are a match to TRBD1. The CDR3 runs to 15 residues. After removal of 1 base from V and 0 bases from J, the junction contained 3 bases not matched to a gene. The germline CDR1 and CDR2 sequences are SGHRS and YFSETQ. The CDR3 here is CASSLLGTVNTEAFF. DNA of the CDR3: TGCGCCAGCAGCTTGCTCGGGACAGTGAACACTGAAGCTTTCTTT. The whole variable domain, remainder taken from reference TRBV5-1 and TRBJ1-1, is KAGVTQTPRYLIKTRGQQVTLSCSPISGHRSVSWYQQTPGQGLQFLFEYFSETQRNKGNFPGRFSGRQFSNSRSEMNVSTLELGDSALYLCASSLLGTVNTEAFFGQGTRLTVV.

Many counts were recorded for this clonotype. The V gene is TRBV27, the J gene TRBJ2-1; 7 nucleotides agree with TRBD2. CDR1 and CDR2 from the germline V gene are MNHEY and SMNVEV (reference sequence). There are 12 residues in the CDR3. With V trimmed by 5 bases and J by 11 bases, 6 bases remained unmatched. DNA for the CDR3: TGTGCCAGCAGTACTAACGGGGGGAAGCAGTTCTTC. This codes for CASSTNGGKQFF.

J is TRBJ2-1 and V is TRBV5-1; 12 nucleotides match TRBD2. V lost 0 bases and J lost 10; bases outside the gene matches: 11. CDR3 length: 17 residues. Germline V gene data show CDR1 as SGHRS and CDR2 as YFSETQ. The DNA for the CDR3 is TGCGCCAGCAGCTTGGCGGCTAGCGGGGGGGCGTTCGGGGAGCAGTTCTTC. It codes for CASSLAASGGAFGEQFF.

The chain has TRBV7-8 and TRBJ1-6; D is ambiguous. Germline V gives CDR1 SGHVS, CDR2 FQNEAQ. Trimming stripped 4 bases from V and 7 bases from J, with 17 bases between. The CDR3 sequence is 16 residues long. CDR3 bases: TGTGCCAGCAGCTCAAGTTCCGGGATGGGGAATTCACCCCTCCACTTT. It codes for CASSSSSGMGNSPLHF.

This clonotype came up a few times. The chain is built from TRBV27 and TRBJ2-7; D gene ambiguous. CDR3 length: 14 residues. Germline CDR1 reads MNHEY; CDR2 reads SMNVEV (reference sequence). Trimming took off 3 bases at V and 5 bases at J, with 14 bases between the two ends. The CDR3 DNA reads TGTGCCAGCAGTTTTTCGGGCCCTACTCACGAGCAGTACTTC. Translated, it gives CASSFSGPTHEQYF.

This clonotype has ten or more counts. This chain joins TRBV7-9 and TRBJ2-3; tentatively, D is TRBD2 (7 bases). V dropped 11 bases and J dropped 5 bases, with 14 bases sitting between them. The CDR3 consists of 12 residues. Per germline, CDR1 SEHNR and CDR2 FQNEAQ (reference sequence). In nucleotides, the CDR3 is TGTGCCGCCGGGGGGACACGAGATACGCAGTATTTT. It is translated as CAAGGTRDTQYF.

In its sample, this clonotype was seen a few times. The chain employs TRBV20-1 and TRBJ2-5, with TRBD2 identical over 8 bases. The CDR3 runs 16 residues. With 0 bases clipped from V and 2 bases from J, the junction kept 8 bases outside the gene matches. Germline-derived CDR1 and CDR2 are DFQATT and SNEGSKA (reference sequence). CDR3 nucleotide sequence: TGCAGTGCTAGAGATCTGCCTAGCGGGCATCAAGAGACCCAGTACTTC. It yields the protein CSARDLPSGHQETQYF.

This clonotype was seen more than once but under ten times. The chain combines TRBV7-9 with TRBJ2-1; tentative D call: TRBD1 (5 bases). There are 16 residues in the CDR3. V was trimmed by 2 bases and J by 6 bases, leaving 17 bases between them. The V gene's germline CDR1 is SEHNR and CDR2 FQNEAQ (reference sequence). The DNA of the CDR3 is TGTGCCAGCAGCTTACGGCGCAGGGATCCGTCCAATGAGCAGTTCTTC. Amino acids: CASSLRRRDPSNEQFF.

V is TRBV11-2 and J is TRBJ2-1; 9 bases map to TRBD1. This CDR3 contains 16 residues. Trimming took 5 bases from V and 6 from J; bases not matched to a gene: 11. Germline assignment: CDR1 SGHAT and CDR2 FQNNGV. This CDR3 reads CASSTITLTGGNEQFF. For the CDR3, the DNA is TGTGCCAGCAGCACAATAACATTGACAGGGGGCAATGAGCAGTTCTTC.

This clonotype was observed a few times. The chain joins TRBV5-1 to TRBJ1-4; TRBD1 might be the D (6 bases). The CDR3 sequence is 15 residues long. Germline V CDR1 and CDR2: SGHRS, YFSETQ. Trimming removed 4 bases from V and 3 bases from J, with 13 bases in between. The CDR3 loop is CASSGSGVANEKLFF. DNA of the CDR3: TGCGCCAGCAGCGGCTCAGGGGTAGCTAATGAAAAACTGTTTTTT.

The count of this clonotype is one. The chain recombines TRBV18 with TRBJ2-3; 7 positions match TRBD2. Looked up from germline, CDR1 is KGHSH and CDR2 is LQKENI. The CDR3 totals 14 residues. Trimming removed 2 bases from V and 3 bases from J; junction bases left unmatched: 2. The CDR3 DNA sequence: TGTGCCAGCTCACCAGCGGGAGCGACAGATACGCAGTATTTT. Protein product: CASSPAGATDTQYF.

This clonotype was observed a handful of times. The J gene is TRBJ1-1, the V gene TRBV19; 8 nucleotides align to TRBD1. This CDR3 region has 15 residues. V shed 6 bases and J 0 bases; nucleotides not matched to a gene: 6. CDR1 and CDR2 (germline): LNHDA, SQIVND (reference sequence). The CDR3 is CASSDRGRLNTEAFF. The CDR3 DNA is TGTGCCAGTAGCGACAGGGGTCGATTGAACACTGAAGCTTTCTTT.

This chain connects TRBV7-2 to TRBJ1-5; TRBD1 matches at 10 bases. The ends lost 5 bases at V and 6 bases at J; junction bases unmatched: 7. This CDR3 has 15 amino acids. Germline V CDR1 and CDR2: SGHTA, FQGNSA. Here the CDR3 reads CASSPGTGAFQPQHF. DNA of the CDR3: TGTGCCAGCAGCCCCGGGACAGGGGCTTTTCAGCCCCAGCATTTT.

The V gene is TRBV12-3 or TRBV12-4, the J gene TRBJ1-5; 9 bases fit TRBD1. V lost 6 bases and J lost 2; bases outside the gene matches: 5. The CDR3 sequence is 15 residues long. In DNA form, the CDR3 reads TGTGCCAGCAGCTGGACAGGGGTGGGCAATCAGCCCCAGCATTTT. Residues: CASSWTGVGNQPQHF.

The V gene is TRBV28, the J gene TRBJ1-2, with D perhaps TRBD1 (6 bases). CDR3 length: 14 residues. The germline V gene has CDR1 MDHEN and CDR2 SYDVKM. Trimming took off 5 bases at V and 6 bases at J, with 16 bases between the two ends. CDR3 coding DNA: TGTGCCAGCAGTGGCATATGGGGGGCAAATGGCTACACCTTC. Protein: CASSGIWGANGYTF.